This T cell receptor (beta chain) comes out of a study of CD8 T cells in Susac syndrome (dated by TCRdb to between 2018 and 2021). About the investigation overall: Repertoire sequencing was used to test whether CD8+ T cell activation and differentiation in Susac syndrome was antigen driven. The study compared CD8+ T cell repertoire clonality among 11 to 12 healthy donors, approximately 14 Susac syndrome patients and roughly 16 multiple sclerosis patients. What the research found in general, with its limitations: The number of individuals in the TCR sequencing and HLA analysis was recognized as being relatively small.

This clonotype was seen only once. What antigen it recognizes has not been identified. Base qualities are not recorded, but no much larger clone differs from it by a single base. One read alone provides weak support. RNA was extracted using the RNeasy kit, and about 0.5 to 1 ug of the RNA was reverse transcribed with random hexamers. TCR beta CDR3 regions were amplified with the immunoSEQ multiplex PCR assay covering 54 Vbeta and 13 Jbeta segments. To correct PCR amplification bias, a synthetic template baseline was used for both primer optimization and computational correction. In the original analysis: Reads were annotated to V, D and J genes according to IMGT and were analyzed with immunoSEQ Analyzer, with only productive sequences retained. Clonality was computed as one minus Shannon entropy normalized by log2 of the number of productive unique sequences. For each patient and control, public and private clones were evaluated within the 100 most prevalent clones. Susac-specific clones were defined as absent from healthy and MS cohorts, 800 to 1,200 published viral clones and other ImmuneACCESS disease sequences. Through fastp at Q25 and MiXCR, TCRdb rebuilt clones from the public reads, retaining in-frame beta chains. All rows with the same CDR3 protein become a single entry with the most common DNA and genes. None of the V and J calls come from the authors' own analysis; TCRdb made them. Present in this sample are about 400,000 distinct CDR3 sequences, 85% to 90% of which were seen just once. Jointly, the top ten make up approximately 0.11% of the sample.

High-throughput TCR beta sequencing profiled peripheral blood CD8+ and CD4+ T cells from healthy donors, Susac syndrome patients and multiple sclerosis patients. Multiple sclerosis controls were treatment-naive patients with stable or active relapsing-remitting disease fulfilling revised McDonald criteria. Bulk CD8+ and CD4+ T cells were purified magnetically by negative isolation, whereas CD8+ TEMRA cells were enriched by FACS. Blood was collected in EDTA tubes and processed within 24 hours, with PBMCs isolated through density gradient centrifugation. PBMCs intended for TCR sequencing were frozen in liquid nitrogen and were later thawed in a 37 degrees C water bath. A purity of at least 90% was achieved for sorted or isolated CD4+, CD8+ and CD8+ TEMRA cells. Sequenced input: CD8+ T cells from PBMCs. The source of this sequence is a human donor with multiple sclerosis.

At the DNA level, the sequence is TGCGCCAGCAGCCACGGACAGGGCGGGACTGAAGCTTTCTTT. Its translation is CASSHGQGGTEAFF. Recombination linked TRBV4-1 to TRBJ1-1; 8 central bases correspond to TRBD1. The CDR3 goes from the cysteine to the phenylalanine over 14 residues. The entry retains the CDR3 DNA only, 42 bases that are in frame from base 1. The germline V gene sets CDR1 to MGHRA and CDR2 to YSYEKL. V trim: 3 bases; J trim: 5 bases; unmatched bases: 5.